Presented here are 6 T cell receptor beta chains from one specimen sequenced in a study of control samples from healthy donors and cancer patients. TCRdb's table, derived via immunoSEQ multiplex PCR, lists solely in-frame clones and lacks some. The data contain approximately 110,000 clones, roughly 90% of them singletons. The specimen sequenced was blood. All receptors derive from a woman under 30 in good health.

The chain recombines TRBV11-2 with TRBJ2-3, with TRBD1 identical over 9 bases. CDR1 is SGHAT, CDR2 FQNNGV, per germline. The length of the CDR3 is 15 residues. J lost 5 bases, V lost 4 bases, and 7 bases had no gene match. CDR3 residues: CASSSYYRGRDTQYF. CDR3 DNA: TGTGCCAGCAGCTCCTACTACAGGGGGCGAGATACGCAGTATTTT. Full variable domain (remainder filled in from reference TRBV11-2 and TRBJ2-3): EAGVAQSPRYKIIEKRQSVAFWCNPISGHATLYWYQQILGQGPKLLIQFQNNGVVDDSQLPKDRFSAERLKGVDSTLKIQPAKLEDSAVYLCASSSYYRGRDTQYFGPGTRLTVL.

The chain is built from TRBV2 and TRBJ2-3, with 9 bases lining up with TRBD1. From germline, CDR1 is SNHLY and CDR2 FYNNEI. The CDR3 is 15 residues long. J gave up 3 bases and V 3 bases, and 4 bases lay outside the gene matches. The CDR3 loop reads CASSEGQGVTDTQYF. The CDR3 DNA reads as TGTGCCAGCAGTGAGGGACAGGGAGTAACAGATACGCAGTATTTT.

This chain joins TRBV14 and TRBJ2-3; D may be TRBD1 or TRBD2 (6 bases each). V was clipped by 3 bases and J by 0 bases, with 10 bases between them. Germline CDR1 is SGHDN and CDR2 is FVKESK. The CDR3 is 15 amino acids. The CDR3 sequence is CASSQWRGSTDTQYF. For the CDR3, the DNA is TGTGCCAGCAGCCAGTGGAGGGGGAGCACAGATACGCAGTATTTT.

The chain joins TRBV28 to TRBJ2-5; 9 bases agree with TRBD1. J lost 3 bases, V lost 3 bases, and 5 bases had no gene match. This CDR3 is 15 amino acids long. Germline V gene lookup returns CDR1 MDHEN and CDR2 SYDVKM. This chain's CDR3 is CASSFVGDREETQYF. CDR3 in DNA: TGTGCCAGCAGTTTTGTAGGGGACAGGGAAGAGACCCAGTACTTC.

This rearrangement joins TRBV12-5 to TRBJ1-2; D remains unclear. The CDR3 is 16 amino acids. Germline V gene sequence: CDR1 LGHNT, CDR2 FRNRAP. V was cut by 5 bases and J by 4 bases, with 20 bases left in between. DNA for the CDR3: TGTGCTAGTGGTCCCCCGGAGGCCGAGACCCGCTATGGCTACACCTTC. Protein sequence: CASGPPEAETRYGYTF.

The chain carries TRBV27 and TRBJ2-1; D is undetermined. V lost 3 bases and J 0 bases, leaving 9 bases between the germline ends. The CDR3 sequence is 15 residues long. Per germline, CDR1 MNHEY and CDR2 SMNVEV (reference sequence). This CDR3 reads CASSFAQSSYNEQFF. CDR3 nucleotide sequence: TGTGCCAGCAGTTTTGCCCAGAGCTCCTACAATGAGCAGTTCTTC.